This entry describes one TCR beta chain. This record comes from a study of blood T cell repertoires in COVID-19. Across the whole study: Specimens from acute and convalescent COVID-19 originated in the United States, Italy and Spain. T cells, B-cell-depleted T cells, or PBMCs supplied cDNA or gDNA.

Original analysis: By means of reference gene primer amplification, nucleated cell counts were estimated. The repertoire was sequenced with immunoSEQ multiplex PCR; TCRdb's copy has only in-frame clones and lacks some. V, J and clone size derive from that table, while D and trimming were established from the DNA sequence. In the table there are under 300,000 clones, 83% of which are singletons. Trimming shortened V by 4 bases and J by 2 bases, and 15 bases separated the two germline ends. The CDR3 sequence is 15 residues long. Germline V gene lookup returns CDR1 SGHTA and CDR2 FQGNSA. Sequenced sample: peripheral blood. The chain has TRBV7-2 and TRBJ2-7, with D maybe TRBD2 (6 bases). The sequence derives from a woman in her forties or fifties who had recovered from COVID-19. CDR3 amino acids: CASSSAAGDTYEQYF. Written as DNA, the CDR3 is TGTGCCAGCAGCTCCGCAGCGGGTGATACCTACGAGCAGTACTTC.